These 15 T cell receptor beta chains were sequenced from one sample in a study of identical twins. TCRdb independently ran MiXCR on the 5' RACE reads; one entry per CDR3 protein. The sample lists approximately 700,000 distinct CDR3 sequences; around 5.7% were seen once. Material: naive T cells sorted from blood. The receptors shown here come from a man aged 18 to 29 in good health.

The V gene is TRBV7-9, the J gene TRBJ2-1; D is unresolved. The germline V and J ends were trimmed by 1 base and 13 bases, with 11 bases remaining between them. This CDR3 is 12 amino acids long. Germline-derived CDR1 and CDR2 are SEHNR and FQNEAQ (reference sequence). This CDR3 reads CASSLGLPRQFF. CDR3 coding DNA: TGTGCCAGCAGCTTAGGACTCCCCCGACAGTTCTTC.

In this sample, this clonotype turned up many times. The chain carries TRBV28 and TRBJ2-7; TRBD1 might be the D (5 bases). This CDR3 has 16 residues. Germline CDR1 reads MDHEN; CDR2 reads SYDVKM. V dropped 3 bases and J dropped 4 bases, with 19 bases sitting between them. CDR3 DNA: TGTGCCAGCAGTTTGGCTCGACAGAAGGTTCGGTACGAGCAGTACTTC. Protein product: CASSLARQKVRYEQYF.

This clonotype was found many times. The chain is built from TRBV24-1 and TRBJ2-3; TRBD1 agrees at 8 bases. CDR3 length equals 15 residues. V lost 7 bases and J lost 3; bases outside the gene matches: 8. The V gene's germline CDR1 is KGHDR and CDR2 SFDVKD. The CDR3 coding sequence is TGTGCCACCAGCAGGAACGGACAGGGAACAGATACGCAGTATTTT. It encodes CATSRNGQGTDTQYF.

V and J are TRBV20-1 and TRBJ2-7; 11 nucleotides agree with TRBD2. Germline CDR1 DFQATT, CDR2 SNEGSKA (reference sequence). The CDR3 consists of 15 residues. J gave up 1 base and V 1 base, and 3 bases lay outside the gene matches. CDR3 sequence reads: CSARAGLADSYEQYF. The CDR3 DNA is TGCAGTGCTAGAGCGGGACTAGCGGATTCCTACGAGCAGTACTTC.

This clonotype was recorded at least ten times. The chain couples TRBV7-9 to TRBJ2-5; D unclear. CDR1 and CDR2 (germline): SEHNR, FQNEAQ (reference sequence). The CDR3 length is 15 residues. With 3 bases removed from V and 2 bases from J, the gap between germline ends came to 13 bases. Written as DNA, the CDR3 is TGTGCCAGCAGCTTTAATCTGGGAATACAAGAGACCCAGTACTTC. Protein sequence: CASSFNLGIQETQYF. The complete variable domain, with remaining parts taken from reference TRBV7-9 and TRBJ2-5, reads DTGVSQNPRHKITKRGQNVTFRCDPISEHNRLYWYRQTLGQGPEFLTYFQNEAQLEKSRLLSDRFSAERPKGSFSTLEIQRTEQGDSAMYLCASSFNLGIQETQYFGPGTRLLVL.

V usage is TRBV12-3 or TRBV12-4 and J usage is TRBJ2-5; a possible D gene is TRBD2 (5 bases). The germline V and J ends were trimmed by 5 bases and 5 bases, with 15 bases remaining between them. The CDR3 sequence is 14 residues long. In nucleotides, the CDR3 is TGTGCCAGCAGTCCCGACCCCCCGGGGGAGACCCAGTACTTC. Its protein is CASSPDPPGETQYF.

The table lists this clonotype with a few counts. The chain uses TRBV6-1 and TRBJ2-1, with 12 bases lining up with TRBD2. The V and J ends lost 5 bases and 5 bases, in that order; junction bases with no gene match: 10. The CDR3 covers 17 residues. The germline gives CDR1 MNHNS, CDR2 SASEGT. The CDR3 is CASSPLAGGPWDNEQFF. In DNA, the CDR3 is TGTGCCAGCAGTCCCCTAGCGGGAGGGCCCTGGGACAATGAGCAGTTCTTC.

The CDR3 coding sequence is TGTGCCACCAGCACAAAGCAGAACACTGAAGCTTTCTTT. Its protein is CATSTKQNTEAFF. The chain is built from TRBV15 and TRBJ1-1; D gene unclear. The CDR3 loop spans 13 amino acids. Germline V gene sequence: CDR1 LNHNV, CDR2 YYDKDF (reference sequence). The V gene lost 4 bases and the J gene lost 1 base, with 7 bases spanning the gap.

The table lists this clonotype with many counts. V is TRBV12-3 or TRBV12-4 and J is TRBJ2-7; 8 nucleotides align to TRBD1. This CDR3 has 17 amino acids. V dropped 0 bases and J dropped 1; count of bases not matched to a gene: 8. The DNA of the CDR3 is TGTGCCAGCAGTTTAGCGCGGAGACAGGGGCTATCCTACGAGCAGTACTTC. Amino acids: CASSLARRQGLSYEQYF.

J is TRBJ2-7 and V is TRBV12-3 or TRBV12-4, with unresolved D. CDR3 length: 13 residues. V lost 2 bases, J lost 6 bases, and 11 bases lay in between. CDR3 region: CASSLFAQAEQYV. CDR3 DNA: TGTGCCAGCAGTTTATTCGCTCAGGCCGAGCAGTACGTC.

The chain uses TRBV30 and TRBJ1-5; unclear D gene. The length of the CDR3 is 12 residues. The germline V gene has CDR1 GTSNPN and CDR2 SVGIG (reference sequence). V lost 3 bases and J 14 bases, leaving 17 bases between the germline ends. CDR3: CAWRGGVGSKHF. The CDR3 DNA follows: TGTGCCTGGAGGGGAGGCGTGGGATCAAAGCATTTT.

The gene calls are TRBV5-1 and TRBJ2-7, with D maybe TRBD2 (6 bases). CDR1 is SGHRS and CDR2 is YFSETQ in the germline V gene. The CDR3 sequence is 15 residues long. V was clipped by 0 bases and J by 4 bases, with 14 bases between them. This CDR3 is CASSLGPGDVYEQYV. The CDR3 coding sequence is TGCGCCAGCAGCTTGGGACCGGGAGACGTTTACGAGCAGTACGTC.

This clonotype came up many times. The chain recombines TRBV27 with TRBJ2-4; tentatively, D is TRBD2 (6 bases). V was shortened by 3 bases and J by 9 bases, with 9 bases between the two germline ends. CDR1 is MNHEY and CDR2 is SMNVEV in the germline V gene (reference sequence). This CDR3 is 12 amino acids long. The CDR3 DNA reads as TGTGCCAGCAGTTTGCGGGGAAGCATTCAGTACTTC. It yields the protein CASSLRGSIQYF.

The CDR3 nucleotides read TGTGCCAGCGGACGAGGCGGGCTGAGCTCCTACAATGAGCAGTTCTTC. It codes for CASGRGGLSSYNEQFF. J is TRBJ2-1 and V is TRBV3-1; possibly TRBD2 for D (5 bases). Trimming cost V 8 bases and J 0 bases, with 17 bases left between them. CDR1 and CDR2 from the germline V gene are LGHDT and YNNKEL (reference sequence). The CDR3 consists of 16 residues.

This clonotype was detected a few times. J is TRBJ2-1 and V is TRBV24-1, with TRBD2 identical over 7 bases. After removal of 5 bases from V and 5 bases from J, the junction contained 2 bases not matched to a gene. The CDR3 totals 13 residues. Germline V gene sequence: CDR1 KGHDR, CDR2 SFDVKD. The CDR3 DNA sequence: TGTGCCACCAGTGTCGCGGGAGACAATGAGCAGTTCTTC. The encoded protein is CATSVAGDNEQFF.